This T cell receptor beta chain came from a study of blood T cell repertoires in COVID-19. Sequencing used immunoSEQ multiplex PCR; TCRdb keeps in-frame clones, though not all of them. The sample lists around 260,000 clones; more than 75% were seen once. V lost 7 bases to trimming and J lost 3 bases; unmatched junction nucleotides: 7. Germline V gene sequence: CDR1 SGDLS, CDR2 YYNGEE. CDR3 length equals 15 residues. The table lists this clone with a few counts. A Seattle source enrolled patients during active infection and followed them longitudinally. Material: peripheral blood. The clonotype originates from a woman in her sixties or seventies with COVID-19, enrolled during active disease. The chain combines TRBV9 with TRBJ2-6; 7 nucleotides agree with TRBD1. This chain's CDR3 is CASSKGAGGANVLTF. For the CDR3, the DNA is TGTGCCAGCTCCAAGGGGGCTGGTGGGGCCAACGTCCTGACTTTC.